The 31 T cell receptor beta chains below come from one sample, sequenced in a study of cytomegalovirus exposure and HLA in healthy donors (dated by TCRdb to between 2016 and 2019). Libraries were prepared through the immunoSEQ multiplex PCR assay. A mixture of 60 forward primers for TCR Vbeta segments and 13 reverse primers for TCR Jbeta segments was used in the multiplex PCR. TCRdb took this table from immuneACCESS and kept in-frame rearrangements with V and J called. Such tables lack part of the clones; where checked against another copy, unresolved V genes explain under half of the gap, and the rest is unexplained. This sample gives approximately 110,000 clones in total; under 85% of them show up just once. Jointly, the top ten make up roughly 1.9% of the sample. Sequencing was done on a sample of PBMCs. The receptor set was obtained from a man aged 30 to 45 in good health and CMV-seronegative.

V and J are TRBV7-9 and TRBJ2-5; 8 nucleotides line up with TRBD2. Unmatched junction bases numbered 5, after V lost 5 bases and J lost 3 bases. CDR1 and CDR2 from the germline V gene are SEHNR and FQNEAQ (reference sequence). The CDR3 loop spans 14 amino acids. The CDR3 nucleotides are TGTGCCAGCAGCCCCGGGACTAGGAAAGAGACCCAGTACTTC. It translates to CASSPGTRKETQYF.

This clone was picked up one time. J is TRBJ2-5 and V is TRBV20-1; D perhaps matches TRBD2 (5 bases). This CDR3 spans 11 amino acids. From germline, CDR1 is DFQATT and CDR2 SNEGSKA (reference sequence). Deletions cut 5 bases from V and 10 bases from J, with 14 bases between. The DNA for the CDR3 is TGCAGTGCTTCGGGGTTAAGAGACCAGTACTTC. Its translation: CSASGLRDQYF.

The rearrangement joins TRBV6-6 to TRBJ2-1; 14 nucleotides line up with TRBD2. With 4 bases clipped from V and 9 bases from J, the junction kept 8 bases outside the gene matches. Germline assignment: CDR1 MNHNY and CDR2 SVGAGI (reference sequence). The CDR3 loop spans 16 amino acids. This CDR3 is CASSSTSGGAAGEQFF. CDR3 nucleotides: TGTGCCAGCAGTTCGACTAGCGGGGGGGCCGCGGGTGAGCAGTTCTTC.

This clone was picked up a small number of times. The CDR3 sequence is CASSESLNQPQHF. The CDR3 nucleotides are TGTGCCAGCTCCGAGAGCCTCAATCAGCCCCAGCATTTT. This chain connects TRBV7-3 to TRBJ1-5; D ambiguous. Per the germline V gene, CDR1 is SGHTA and CDR2 is FQGTGA. The CDR3 spans 13 residues. V shed 8 bases and J shed 3 bases, with 11 bases lying between them.

Comments on this clone: The junction departs from germline at one end; a sequencing error may be responsible. J is TRBJ2-7 and V is TRBV28; tentative D call: TRBD2 (5 bases). Per the germline V gene, CDR1 is MDHEN and CDR2 is SYDVKM. CDR3 length: 13 amino acids. Written as DNA, the CDR3 is TGTGCCAGCAGTGCCCCGGCACTAGTGCCTCAGAACTTC. Translating it yields CASSAPALVPQNF.

This clone was picked up a small number of times. This chain connects TRBV7-9 to TRBJ2-1; maybe TRBD1 (5 bases). There are 16 residues in the CDR3. In germline, CDR1 is SEHNR, CDR2 FQNEAQ (reference sequence). The V gene lost 5 bases and the J gene lost 2 bases, with 16 bases spanning the gap. CDR3 amino acids: CASSRLLGAAYNEQFF. The CDR3 DNA sequence: TGTGCCAGCAGCCGGCTGCTAGGGGCCGCCTACAATGAGCAGTTCTTC. The whole variable domain, remainder taken from reference TRBV7-9 and TRBJ2-1, is DTGVSQNPRHKITKRGQNVTFRCDPISEHNRLYWYRQTLGQGPEFLTYFQNEAQLEKSRLLSDRFSAERPKGSFSTLEIQRTEQGDSAMYLCASSRLLGAAYNEQFFGPGTRLTVL.

The chain recombines TRBV7-9 with TRBJ2-5; tentative D call: TRBD2 (7 bases). V was pared by 8 bases and J by 5 bases, with 21 bases between. This CDR3 spans 15 amino acids. The germline gives CDR1 SEHNR, CDR2 FQNEAQ (reference sequence). This chain's CDR3 is CASEGGEGAWETQYF. CDR3 DNA: TGTGCCAGCGAGGGGGGGGAAGGTGCCTGGGAGACCCAGTACTTC.

The J gene is TRBJ1-5, the V gene TRBV6-4; TRBD1 agrees at 7 bases. The CDR3 is 16 residues long. V gave up 6 bases and J gave up 3 bases; unmatched junction bases: 11. The germline CDR1 and CDR2 sequences are MRHNA and SNTAGT. The CDR3 protein is CASSAPGQRNNQPQHF. In DNA, the CDR3 is TGTGCCAGCAGCGCGCCGGGACAGAGGAACAATCAGCCCCAGCATTTT.

This clone has just one count. The rearrangement uses TRBV28 and TRBJ2-7; the D gene is possibly TRBD2 (6 bases). Germline V gene sequence: CDR1 MDHEN, CDR2 SYDVKM. The CDR3 is made up of 13 amino acids. V was trimmed by 6 bases and J by 2 bases, leaving 11 bases between them. The CDR3 region has the DNA TGTGCCAGCAGCTTGGGGGAGGCCTACGAGCAGTACTTC. Protein product: CASSLGEAYEQYF.

The chain joins TRBV4-3 to TRBJ2-7, with TRBD1 matching 8 bases. The V and J ends lost 0 bases and 6 bases, in that order; junction bases with no gene match: 7. From germline, CDR1 is LGHNA and CDR2 YSLEER. The CDR3 is made up of 15 amino acids. CDR3 amino acids: CASSQEGQGSGEQYF. For the CDR3, the DNA is TGCGCCAGCAGCCAAGAAGGACAGGGCAGTGGCGAGCAGTACTTC.

The chain is built from TRBV19 and TRBJ2-7; 12 bases line up with TRBD1. J lost 7 bases, V lost 5 bases, and 9 bases had no gene match. Germline V gene data show CDR1 as LNHDA and CDR2 as SQIVND (reference sequence). The CDR3 consists of 15 residues. The CDR3 coding sequence is TGTGCCAGTAGTTTAACGGGACAGGGGGCGATGGAGCAGTACTTC. Encoded protein: CASSLTGQGAMEQYF. Full variable domain (outside the CDR3, taken from reference TRBV19 and TRBJ2-7): DGGITQSPKYLFRKEGQNVTLSCEQNLNHDAMYWYRQDPGQGLRLIYYSQIVNDFQKGDIAEGYSVSREKKESFPLTVTSAQKNPTAFYLCASSLTGQGAMEQYFGPGTRLTVT.

The chain joins TRBV5-1 to TRBJ1-2, with D unresolved. Germline V gives CDR1 SGHRS, CDR2 YFSETQ. V was trimmed by 0 bases and J by 8 bases, leaving 11 bases between them. This CDR3 is built from 13 residues. CDR3 residues: CASSLAGAEGYTF. CDR3 sequence (DNA): TGCGCCAGCAGCTTGGCCGGAGCTGAGGGCTACACCTTC.

The chain is built from TRBV18 and TRBJ2-7; TRBD1 aligns across 7 bases. CDR3 length: 14 residues. In germline, CDR1 is KGHSH, CDR2 LQKENI. J lost 1 base, V lost 6 bases, and 6 bases had no gene match. For the CDR3, the DNA is TGTGCCAGCTCCCGAGAGGGACAGTCCTACGAGCAGTACTTC. Protein product: CASSREGQSYEQYF.

CDR3 in DNA: TGTGCCAGCAGTGAAGCTACGGGGGGAGCCAAAAACATTCAGTACTTC. Its protein is CASSEATGGAKNIQYF. V is TRBV2 and J is TRBJ2-4; 7 nucleotides align to TRBD2. With 0 bases clipped from V and 0 bases from J, the junction kept 2 bases outside the gene matches. The CDR3 spans 16 residues. From germline, CDR1 is SNHLY and CDR2 FYNNEI.

V gene TRBV7-4 combines with J gene TRBJ2-7; tentative D call: TRBD2 (5 bases). Per germline, CDR1 SGHVT and CDR2 SQSDAQ. CDR3 length equals 16 residues. V lost 7 bases to trimming and J lost 4 bases, with 23 bases between them. The CDR3 DNA reads TGTGCCAGCACTCCCCTTTCGAGAACGAGGGAGTACGAGCAGTACTTC. It codes for CASTPLSRTREYEQYF.

The V call is TRBV2, the J call TRBJ1-6; unclear D gene. The CDR3 runs to 13 residues. The germline V gene has CDR1 SNHLY and CDR2 FYNNEI. V was pared by 6 bases and J by 6 bases, with 9 bases between. CDR3 sequence reads: CASSPPLNSPLHF. CDR3 nucleotide sequence: TGTGCCAGCAGCCCCCCCCTTAATTCACCCCTCCACTTT.

The CDR3 nucleotides are TGCGCCAGCAGCCAAACGGACAGGGTATGGACTGAAGCTTTCTTT. Amino acids: CASSQTDRVWTEAFF. The V gene is TRBV4-1, the J gene TRBJ1-1; TRBD1 aligns across 8 bases. The germline gives CDR1 MGHRA, CDR2 YSYEKL. The ends lost 2 bases at V and 5 bases at J; junction bases unmatched: 7. This CDR3 is 15 amino acids long.

Relative to its sample, this clone is medium-sized. Here the CDR3 reads CASSMGAGWSTEAFF. Written as DNA, the CDR3 is TGTGCCAGTAGTATGGGTGCGGGATGGTCCACTGAAGCTTTCTTT. The rearrangement links TRBV19 to TRBJ1-1; D remains ambiguous. This CDR3 is 15 amino acids long. The V gene lost 3 bases and the J gene lost 4 bases, with 15 bases spanning the gap. The V gene's germline CDR1 is LNHDA and CDR2 SQIVND (reference sequence).

CDR3 loop: CASSFIGELFF. CDR3 DNA: TGTGCCAGCAGTTTTATCGGGGAGCTGTTTTTT. The chain joins TRBV28 to TRBJ2-2, with D uncertain. Germline loops: CDR1 MDHEN, CDR2 SYDVKM. The CDR3 covers 11 residues. The ends were cut back, 3 bases at V and 7 bases at J, with 3 bases in the middle. The full variable domain, completed using reference TRBV28 and TRBJ2-2, is DVKVTQSSRYLVKRTGEKVFLECVQDMDHENMFWYRQDPGLGLRLIYFSYDVKMKEKGDIPEGYSVSREKKERFSLILESASTNQTSMYLCASSFIGELFFGEGSRLTVL.

The chain joins TRBV5-5 to TRBJ1-1; TRBD1 agrees at 9 bases. Germline V CDR1 and CDR2: SGHKS, YYEKEE (reference sequence). Unmatched junction bases numbered 3, after V lost 4 bases and J lost 5 bases. The CDR3 sequence is 13 residues long. The CDR3 is CASSIGTGTEAFF. CDR3 DNA sequence: TGTGCCAGCAGCATCGGGACAGGGACTGAAGCTTTCTTT.

This sequence joins TRBV7-9 and TRBJ1-1; D call uncertain. The V and J ends lost 4 bases and 10 bases respectively, with 13 bases between them. The CDR3 covers 12 residues. Germline CDR1 SEHNR, CDR2 FQNEAQ (reference sequence). The CDR3 coding sequence is TGTGCCAGCAGCTCCCTAGGAGCGGGAGCTTTCTTT. It is translated as CASSSLGAGAFF.

This chain joins TRBV7-2 and TRBJ2-3; a weak D match, TRBD1 (6 bases). Germline V gene sequence: CDR1 SGHTA, CDR2 FQGNSA. CDR3 size: 16 residues. V was clipped by 5 bases and J by 2 bases, with 17 bases between them. The CDR3 sequence is CASSPRGRGTTDTQYF. The CDR3 DNA reads as TGTGCCAGCAGCCCCAGGGGCCGGGGAACCACAGATACGCAGTATTTT. The full variable domain, rest sourced from reference TRBV7-2 and TRBJ2-3, is GAGVSQSPSNKVTEKGKDVELRCDPISGHTALYWYRQSLGQGLEFLIYFQGNSAPDKSGLPSDRFSAERTGGSVSTLTIQRTQQEDSAVYLCASSPRGRGTTDTQYFGPGTRLTVL.

This clone has only a few counts. The chain recombines TRBV2 with TRBJ1-1; 11 nucleotides align to TRBD1. From germline, CDR1 is SNHLY and CDR2 FYNNEI. The length of the CDR3 is 10 residues. The CDR3 sequence: CAGTGGRAFF. The CDR3 DNA is TGTGCGGGGACAGGGGGACGGGCTTTCTTT.

The J gene is TRBJ2-3, the V gene TRBV5-4; TRBD1 matches 7 bases. The CDR3 is 15 amino acids. V trimming: 3 bases; J trimming: 2 bases; junction bases outside the gene matches: 6. Germline CDR1 is SGHNT and CDR2 is YYREEE (reference sequence). The CDR3 bases are TGTGCCAGCAGCTCGACAGGGTTCTTCACAGATACGCAGTATTTT. This gives the protein CASSSTGFFTDTQYF.

The chain carries TRBV6-5 and TRBJ1-1, with TRBD1 identical over 11 bases. V shed 7 bases, J shed 5 bases, and the junction held 9 bases outside the gene matches. This CDR3 comprises 15 residues. The germline V gene has CDR1 MNHEY and CDR2 SVGAGI. This CDR3 is CASIRGDRGGTEAFF. The CDR3 bases are TGTGCCAGCATTAGAGGGGACAGGGGGGGTACTGAAGCTTTCTTT.

The genes are TRBV5-1 and TRBJ2-5; 7 bases are shared with TRBD1. Trimming cost V 2 bases and J 3 bases; bases outside gene matches: 7. This CDR3 contains 15 residues. Per the germline V gene, CDR1 is SGHRS and CDR2 is YFSETQ. CDR3 nucleotides: TGCGCCAGCAGCTTACCGACAGGGCGCAAAGAGACCCAGTACTTC. Translating it yields CASSLPTGRKETQYF.

The chain combines TRBV7-2 with TRBJ2-5; D remains ambiguous. V was clipped by 1 base and J by 1 base, with 7 bases between them. In germline, CDR1 is SGHTA, CDR2 FQGNSA. The CDR3 is 14 amino acids. CDR3 nucleotides: TGTGCCAGCAGCTTAGTACAGCCCCAAGAGACCCAGTACTTC. Protein: CASSLVQPQETQYF.

This chain uses TRBV7-9 with TRBJ2-6; the D gene is possibly TRBD2 (6 bases). The V end lost 8 bases, the J end lost 4 bases, and 6 bases lay between the germline ends. The CDR3 extends over 12 amino acids. Germline V gene lookup returns CDR1 SEHNR and CDR2 FQNEAQ (reference sequence). Here the CDR3 reads CASGRGANVLTF. Here the CDR3 DNA reads TGTGCCAGCGGGAGGGGGGCCAACGTCCTGACTTTC.

This sequence joins TRBV15 and TRBJ1-1, with 9 bases fitting TRBD1. The CDR3 has 13 residues. Germline V gives CDR1 LNHNV, CDR2 YYDKDF (reference sequence). V shed 8 bases, J shed 8 bases, and the junction held 9 bases outside the gene matches. CDR3: CATENRGTGEAFF. The CDR3 DNA reads as TGTGCCACCGAGAACAGAGGGACAGGGGAAGCTTTCTTT. Together with reference TRBV15 and TRBJ1-1, the CDR3 gives the full variable domain: DAMVIQNPRYQVTQFGKPVTLSCSQTLNHNVMYWYQQKSSQAPKLLFHYYDKDFNNEADTPDNFQSRRPNTSFCFLDIRSPGLGDTAMYLCATENRGTGEAFFGQGTRLTVV.

The genes are TRBV6-1 and TRBJ1-2; tentatively, D is TRBD1 (6 bases). Trimming left V 3 bases short and J 7 bases short, with 15 bases between. Germline values: CDR1 MNHNS, CDR2 SASEGT. The CDR3 is 14 residues long. The CDR3 DNA sequence: TGTGCCAGCAGTGACGCGGGGGCGGTACGTGGCTACACCTTC. This sequence encodes CASSDAGAVRGYTF.

The chain joins TRBV29-1 to TRBJ2-3; D may be TRBD2 (6 bases). CDR3 length equals 13 residues. CDR1 and CDR2 (germline): SQVTM, ANQGSEA. Deletions cut 6 bases from V and 6 bases from J, with 16 bases between. The CDR3 DNA reads as TGCAGCGTCCTGCTTTCAAGCGGGGATACGCAGTATTTT. Protein sequence: CSVLLSSGDTQYF.